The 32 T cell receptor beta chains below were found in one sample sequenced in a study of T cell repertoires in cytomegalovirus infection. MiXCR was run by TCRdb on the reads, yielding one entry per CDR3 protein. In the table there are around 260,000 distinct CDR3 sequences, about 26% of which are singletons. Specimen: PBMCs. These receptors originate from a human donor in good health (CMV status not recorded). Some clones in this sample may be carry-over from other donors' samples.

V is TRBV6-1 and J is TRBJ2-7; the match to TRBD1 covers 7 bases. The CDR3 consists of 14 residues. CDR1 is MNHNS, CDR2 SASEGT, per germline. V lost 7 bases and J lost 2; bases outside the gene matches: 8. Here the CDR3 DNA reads TGTGCCAGCACGGTCAGTAGGGGGCCCTACGAGCAGTACTTC. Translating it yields CASTVSRGPYEQYF.

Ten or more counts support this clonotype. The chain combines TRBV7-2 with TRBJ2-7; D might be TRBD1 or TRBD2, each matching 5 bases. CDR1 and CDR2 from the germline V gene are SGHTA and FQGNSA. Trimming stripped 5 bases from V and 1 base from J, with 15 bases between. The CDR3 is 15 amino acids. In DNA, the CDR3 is TGTGCCAGCAGCCGAAACCGGGACGTATCCTACGAGCAGTACTTC. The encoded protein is CASSRNRDVSYEQYF.

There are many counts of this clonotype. The CDR3, as DNA: TGTGCCAGCAGCTCTAGCGGGAGGAGGGCGGGTACGCAGTATTTT. Its protein product is CASSSSGRRAGTQYF. The chain links TRBV7-2 to TRBJ2-3; 11 bases agree with TRBD2. V lost 4 bases and J lost 8; bases outside the gene matches: 8. The CDR3 extends over 15 amino acids. The germline CDR1 and CDR2 sequences are SGHTA and FQGNSA.

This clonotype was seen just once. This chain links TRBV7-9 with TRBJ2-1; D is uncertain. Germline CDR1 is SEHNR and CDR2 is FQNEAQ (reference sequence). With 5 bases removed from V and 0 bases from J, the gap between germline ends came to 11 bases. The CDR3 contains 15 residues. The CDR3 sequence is CASSALGSSYNEQFF. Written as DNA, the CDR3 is TGTGCCAGCAGCGCCCTCGGCAGCTCCTACAATGAGCAGTTCTTC.

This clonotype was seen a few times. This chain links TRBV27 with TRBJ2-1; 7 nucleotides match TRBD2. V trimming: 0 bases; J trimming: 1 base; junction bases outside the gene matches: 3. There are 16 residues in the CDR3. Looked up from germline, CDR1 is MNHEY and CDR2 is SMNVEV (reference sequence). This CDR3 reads CASSLSGGLSYNEQFF. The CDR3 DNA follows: TGTGCCAGCAGTTTATCGGGAGGGCTTTCCTACAATGAGCAGTTCTTC.

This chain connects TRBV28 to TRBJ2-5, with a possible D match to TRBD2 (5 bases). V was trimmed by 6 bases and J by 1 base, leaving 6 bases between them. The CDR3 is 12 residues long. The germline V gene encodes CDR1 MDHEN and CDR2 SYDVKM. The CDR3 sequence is CASRGLQETQYF. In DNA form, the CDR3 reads TGTGCCAGCAGAGGACTCCAAGAGACCCAGTACTTC.

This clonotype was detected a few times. CDR3 loop: CASSPQRGNTEAFF. CDR3 sequence (DNA): TGTGCCAGCTCACCCCAAAGGGGGAACACTGAAGCTTTCTTT. J is TRBJ1-1 and V is TRBV18, with a tentative D call TRBD1 (5 bases). In germline, CDR1 is KGHSH, CDR2 LQKENI. Trimming shortened V by 3 bases and J by 1 base, and 9 bases separated the two germline ends. The CDR3 is made up of 14 amino acids.

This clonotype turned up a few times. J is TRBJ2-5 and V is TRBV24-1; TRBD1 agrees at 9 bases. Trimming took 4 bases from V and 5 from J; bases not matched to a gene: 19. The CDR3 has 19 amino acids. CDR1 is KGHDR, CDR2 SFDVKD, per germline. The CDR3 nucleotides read TGTGCCACCAGTGACTCAAGACAGGGGGGAGCTCAATTCGGGGAGACCCAGTACTTC. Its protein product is CATSDSRQGGAQFGETQYF.

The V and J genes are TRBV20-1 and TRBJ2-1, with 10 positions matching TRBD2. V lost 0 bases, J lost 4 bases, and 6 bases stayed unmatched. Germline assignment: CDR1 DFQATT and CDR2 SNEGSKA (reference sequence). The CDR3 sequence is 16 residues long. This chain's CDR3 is CSARDLSGGAYNEQFF. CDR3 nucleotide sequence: TGCAGTGCTAGAGATCTAAGCGGGGGGGCGTACAATGAGCAGTTCTTC.

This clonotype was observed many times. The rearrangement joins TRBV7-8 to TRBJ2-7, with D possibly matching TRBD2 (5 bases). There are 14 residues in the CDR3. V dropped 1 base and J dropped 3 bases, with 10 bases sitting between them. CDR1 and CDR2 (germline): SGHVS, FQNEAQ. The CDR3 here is CASSLGGSGYEQYF. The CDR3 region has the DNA TGTGCCAGCAGCTTAGGAGGGTCGGGCTACGAGCAGTACTTC.

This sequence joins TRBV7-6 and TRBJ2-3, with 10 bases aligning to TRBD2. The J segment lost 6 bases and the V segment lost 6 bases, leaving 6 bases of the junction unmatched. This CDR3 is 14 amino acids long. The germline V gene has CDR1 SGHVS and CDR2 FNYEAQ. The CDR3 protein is CASSSSGRMDTQYF. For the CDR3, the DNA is TGTGCCAGCAGTTCTAGCGGGAGAATGGATACGCAGTATTTT.

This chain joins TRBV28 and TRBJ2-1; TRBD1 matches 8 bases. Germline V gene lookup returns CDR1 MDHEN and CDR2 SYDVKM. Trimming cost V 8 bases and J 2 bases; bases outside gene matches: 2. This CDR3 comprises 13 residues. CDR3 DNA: TGTGCCAGCCAGACAGGGGCCTACAATGAGCAGTTCTTC. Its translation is CASQTGAYNEQFF.

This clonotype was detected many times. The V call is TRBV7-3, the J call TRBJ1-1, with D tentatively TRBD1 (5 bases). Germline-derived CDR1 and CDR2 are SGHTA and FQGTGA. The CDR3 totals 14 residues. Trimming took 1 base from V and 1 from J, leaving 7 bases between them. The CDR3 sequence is CASSLIGQNTEAFF. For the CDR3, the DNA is TGTGCCAGCAGCTTAATCGGACAGAACACTGAAGCTTTCTTT.

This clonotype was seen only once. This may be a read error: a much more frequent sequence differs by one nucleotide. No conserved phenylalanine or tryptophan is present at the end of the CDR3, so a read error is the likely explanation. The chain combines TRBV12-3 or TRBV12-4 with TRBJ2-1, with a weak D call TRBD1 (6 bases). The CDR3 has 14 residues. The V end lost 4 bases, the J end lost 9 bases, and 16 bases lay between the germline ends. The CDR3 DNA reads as TGTGCCAGCAGTTCGCTGGGGGCGCTTGGTGAGCAGTTCTCC. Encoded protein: CASSSLGALGEQFS.

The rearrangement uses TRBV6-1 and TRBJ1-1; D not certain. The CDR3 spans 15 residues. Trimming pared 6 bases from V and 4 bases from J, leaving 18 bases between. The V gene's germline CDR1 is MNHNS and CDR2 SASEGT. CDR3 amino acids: CASSEPLDGRTEAFF. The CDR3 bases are TGTGCCAGCAGCGAACCTTTAGATGGGCGCACTGAAGCTTTCTTT.

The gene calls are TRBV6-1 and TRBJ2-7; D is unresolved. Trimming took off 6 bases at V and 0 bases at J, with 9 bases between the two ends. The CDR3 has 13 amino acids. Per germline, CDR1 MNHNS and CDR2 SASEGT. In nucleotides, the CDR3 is TGTGCCAGCAGCGGGCACGGCTCCTACGAGCAGTACTTC. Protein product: CASSGHGSYEQYF.

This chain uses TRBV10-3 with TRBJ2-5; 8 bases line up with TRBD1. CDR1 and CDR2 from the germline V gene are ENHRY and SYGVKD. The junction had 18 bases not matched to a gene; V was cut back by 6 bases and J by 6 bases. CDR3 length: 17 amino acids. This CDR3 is CAISGRGPTGVGKTQYF. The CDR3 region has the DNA TGTGCCATCAGCGGACGGGGACCGACAGGGGTTGGGAAGACCCAGTACTTC.

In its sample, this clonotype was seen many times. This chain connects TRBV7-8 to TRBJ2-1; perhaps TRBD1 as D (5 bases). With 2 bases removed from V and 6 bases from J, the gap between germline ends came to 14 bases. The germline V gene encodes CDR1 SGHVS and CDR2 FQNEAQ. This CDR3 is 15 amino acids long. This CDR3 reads CASSLIPGQGNEQFF. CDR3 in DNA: TGTGCCAGCAGCTTAATCCCAGGGCAAGGCAATGAGCAGTTCTTC.

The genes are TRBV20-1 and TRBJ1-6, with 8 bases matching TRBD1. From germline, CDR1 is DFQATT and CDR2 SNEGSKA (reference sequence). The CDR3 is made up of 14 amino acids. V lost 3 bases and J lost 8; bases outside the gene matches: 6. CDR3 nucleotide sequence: TGCAGTGCTAGTAGCGGCAGGGGGCATTCACCCCTCCACTTT. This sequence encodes CSASSGRGHSPLHF.

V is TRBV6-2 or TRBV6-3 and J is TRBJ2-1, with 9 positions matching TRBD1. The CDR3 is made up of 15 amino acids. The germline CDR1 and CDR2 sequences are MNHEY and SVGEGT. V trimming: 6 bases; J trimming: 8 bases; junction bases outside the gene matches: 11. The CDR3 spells CASSQGQGSWDEQFF. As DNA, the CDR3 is TGTGCCAGCAGCCAGGGACAGGGAAGTTGGGATGAGCAGTTCTTC.

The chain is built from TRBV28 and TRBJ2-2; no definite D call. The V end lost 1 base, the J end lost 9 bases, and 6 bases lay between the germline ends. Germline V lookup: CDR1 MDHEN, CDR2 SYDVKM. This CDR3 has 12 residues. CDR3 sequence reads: CASSLSPRELFF. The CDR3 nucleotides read TGTGCCAGCAGTTTATCTCCCCGGGAGCTGTTTTTT. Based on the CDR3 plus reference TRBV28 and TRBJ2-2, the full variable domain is DVKVTQSSRYLVKRTGEKVFLECVQDMDHENMFWYRQDPGLGLRLIYFSYDVKMKEKGDIPEGYSVSREKKERFSLILESASTNQTSMYLCASSLSPRELFFGEGSRLTVL.

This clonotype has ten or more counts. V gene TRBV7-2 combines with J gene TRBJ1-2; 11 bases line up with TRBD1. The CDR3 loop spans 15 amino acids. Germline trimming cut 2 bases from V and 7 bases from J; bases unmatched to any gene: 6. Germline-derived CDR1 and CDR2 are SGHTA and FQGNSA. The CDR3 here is CASSLLGQGAGGYTF. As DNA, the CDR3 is TGTGCCAGCAGCTTACTTGGACAGGGGGCCGGTGGCTACACCTTC.

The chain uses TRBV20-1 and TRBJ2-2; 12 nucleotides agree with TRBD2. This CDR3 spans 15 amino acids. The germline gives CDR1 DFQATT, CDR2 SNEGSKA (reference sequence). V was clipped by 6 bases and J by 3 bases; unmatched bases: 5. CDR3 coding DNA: TGCAGTGCCAGGACTAGCGGGATATACACCGGGGAGCTGTTTTTT. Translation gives CSARTSGIYTGELFF.

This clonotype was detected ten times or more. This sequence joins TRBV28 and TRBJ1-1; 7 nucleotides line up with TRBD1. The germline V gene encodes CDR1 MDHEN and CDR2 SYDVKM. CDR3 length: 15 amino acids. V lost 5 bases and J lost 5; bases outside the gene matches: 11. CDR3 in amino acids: CASSPPTGSGTEAFF. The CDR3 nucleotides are TGTGCCAGCAGTCCACCGACAGGGTCGGGAACTGAAGCTTTCTTT. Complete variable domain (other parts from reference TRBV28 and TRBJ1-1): DVKVTQSSRYLVKRTGEKVFLECVQDMDHENMFWYRQDPGLGLRLIYFSYDVKMKEKGDIPEGYSVSREKKERFSLILESASTNQTSMYLCASSPPTGSGTEAFFGQGTRLTVV.

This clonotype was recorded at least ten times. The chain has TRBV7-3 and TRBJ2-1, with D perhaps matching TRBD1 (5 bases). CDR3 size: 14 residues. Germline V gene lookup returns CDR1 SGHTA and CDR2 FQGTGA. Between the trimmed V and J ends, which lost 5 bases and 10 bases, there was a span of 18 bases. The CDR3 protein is CASSPGIRVHEQFF. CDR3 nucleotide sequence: TGTGCCAGCAGCCCAGGGATCAGGGTTCACGAGCAGTTCTTC.

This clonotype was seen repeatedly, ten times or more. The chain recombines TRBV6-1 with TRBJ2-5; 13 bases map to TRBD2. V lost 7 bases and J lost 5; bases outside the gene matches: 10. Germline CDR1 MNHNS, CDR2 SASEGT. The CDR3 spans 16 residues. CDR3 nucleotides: TGTGCCAGCACCTTAACTAGCGGGAGGGCGATCGAGACCCAGTACTTC. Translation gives CASTLTSGRAIETQYF.

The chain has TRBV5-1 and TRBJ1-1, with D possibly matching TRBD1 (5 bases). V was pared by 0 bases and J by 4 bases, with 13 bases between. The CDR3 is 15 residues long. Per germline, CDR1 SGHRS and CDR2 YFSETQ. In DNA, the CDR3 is TGCGCCAGCAGCTTGGAAGGGGATGGGGTCACTGAAGCTTTCTTT. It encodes CASSLEGDGVTEAFF.

The CDR3 DNA reads as TGTGCCAGCAGTAGCGGGATGAACACCGGGGAGCTGTTTTTT. Translation: CASSSGMNTGELFF. The chain joins TRBV12-3 or TRBV12-4 to TRBJ2-2, with 7 bases matching TRBD2. Trimming at V came to 5 bases and at J to 1 base, leaving 1 base not matched to a gene. The CDR3 is 14 residues long.

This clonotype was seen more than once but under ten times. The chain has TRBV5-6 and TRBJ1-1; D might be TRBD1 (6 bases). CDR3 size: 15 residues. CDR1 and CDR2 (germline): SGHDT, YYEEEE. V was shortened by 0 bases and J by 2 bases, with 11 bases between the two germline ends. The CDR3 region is CASSLATGANTEAFF. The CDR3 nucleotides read TGTGCCAGCAGCTTGGCCACGGGGGCCAACACTGAAGCTTTCTTT. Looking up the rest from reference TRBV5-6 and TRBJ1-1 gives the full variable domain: DAGVTQSPTHLIKTRGQQVTLRCSPKSGHDTVSWYQQALGQGPQFIFQYYEEEERQRGNFPDRFSGHQFPNYSSELNVNALLLGDSALYLCASSLATGANTEAFFGQGTRLTVV.

DNA of the CDR3: TGTGCCAGCAGCCACCCGGGACTAGCGGGGGAGCAGTACTTC. It codes for CASSHPGLAGEQYF. The V gene is TRBV11-2, the J gene TRBJ2-7, with 13 bases fitting TRBD2. The CDR3 covers 14 residues. Germline values: CDR1 SGHAT, CDR2 FQNNGV. The trim removed 5 bases at V and 7 bases at J, leaving 5 bases unmatched.

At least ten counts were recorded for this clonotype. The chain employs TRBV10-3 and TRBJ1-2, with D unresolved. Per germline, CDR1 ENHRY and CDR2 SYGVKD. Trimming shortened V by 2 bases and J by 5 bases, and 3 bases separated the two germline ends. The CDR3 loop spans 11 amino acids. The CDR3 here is CAISEVYGYTF. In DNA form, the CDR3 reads TGTGCCATCAGTGAGGTGTATGGCTACACCTTC.

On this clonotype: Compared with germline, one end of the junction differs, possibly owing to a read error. The CDR3 DNA follows: TGTGCCAGTAGTTTTGGGACAGGGTTGAGCAATCAGCCCCAGCATTTT. Translated, it gives CASSFGTGLSNQPQHF. The rearrangement uses TRBV28 and TRBJ1-5; 9 positions agree with TRBD1. The CDR3 sequence is 16 residues long. Per the germline V gene, CDR1 is MDHEN and CDR2 is SYDVKM.